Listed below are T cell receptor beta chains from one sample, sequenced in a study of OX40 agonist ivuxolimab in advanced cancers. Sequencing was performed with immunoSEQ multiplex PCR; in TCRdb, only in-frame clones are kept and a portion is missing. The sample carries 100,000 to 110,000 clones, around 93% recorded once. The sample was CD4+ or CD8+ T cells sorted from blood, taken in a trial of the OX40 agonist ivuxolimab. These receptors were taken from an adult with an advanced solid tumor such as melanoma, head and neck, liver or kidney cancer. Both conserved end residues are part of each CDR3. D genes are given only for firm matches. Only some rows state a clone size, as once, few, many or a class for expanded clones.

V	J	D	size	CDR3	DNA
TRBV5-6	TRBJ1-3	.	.	CASSLGTISGNTIYF	TGTGCCAGCAGCCTAGGGACAATCTCTGGAAACACCATATATTTT
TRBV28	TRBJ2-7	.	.	CASRSGTGMTYEQYF	TGTGCCAGCAGGTCCGGGACCGGGATGACCTACGAGCAGTACTTC
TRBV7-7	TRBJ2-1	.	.	CASSSDRYNEQFF	TGTGCTAGCAGCTCAGACAGATACAATGAGCAGTTCTTC
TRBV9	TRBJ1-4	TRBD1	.	CASSARGRGEKLFF	TGTGCCAGCAGCGCAAGGGGGCGGGGTGAAAAACTGTTTTTT
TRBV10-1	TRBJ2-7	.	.	CASSVRSGLVYEQYF	TGCGCCAGCAGTGTTAGGTCGGGACTCGTCTACGAGCAGTACTTC
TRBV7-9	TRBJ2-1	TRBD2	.	CASSLKGLAKSEQFF	TGTGCCAGCAGCTTAAAGGGACTAGCGAAAAGTGAGCAGTTCTTC
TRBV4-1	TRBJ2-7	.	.	CASSWDSSYEQYF	TGCGCCAGCAGCTGGGACTCCTCCTACGAGCAGTACTTC
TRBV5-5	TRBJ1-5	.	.	CASSLFPGPQPQHF	TGTGCCAGCAGCTTGTTCCCAGGTCCTCAGCCCCAGCATTTT
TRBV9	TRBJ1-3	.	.	CASTPSAGVSGNTIYF	TGTGCCAGCACTCCATCAGCCGGGGTCTCTGGAAACACCATATATTTT
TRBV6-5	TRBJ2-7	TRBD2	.	CASSLRTSSSYEQYF	TGTGCCAGCAGCCTGAGGACTAGCAGCTCCTACGAGCAGTACTTC
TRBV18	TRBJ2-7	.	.	CASSPRGSYEQYF	TGTGCCAGCTCACCTCGGGGGTCCTACGAGCAGTACTTC
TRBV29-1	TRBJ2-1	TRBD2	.	CSVLKREVTYNEQFF	TGCAGCGTCCTAAAGCGGGAGGTCACCTACAATGAGCAGTTCTTC
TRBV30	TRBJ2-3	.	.	CAWSVLVAKDTQYF	TGTGCCTGGAGTGTACTAGTGGCTAAAGATACGCAGTATTTT
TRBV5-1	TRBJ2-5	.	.	CASSLDGQGGETQYF	TGCGCCAGCAGCTTGGATGGGCAGGGGGGAGAGACCCAGTACTTC
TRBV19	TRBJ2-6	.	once	CASSITLRGPGANVLTF	TGTGCCAGTAGTATAACTCTCAGGGGACCTGGGGCCAACGTCCTGACTTTC
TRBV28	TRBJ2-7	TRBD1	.	CASSSQRRDRGEYEQYF	TGTGCCAGCAGTTCGCAGCGGCGGGACAGGGGGGAATACGAGCAGTACTTC
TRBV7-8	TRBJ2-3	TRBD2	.	CASRSGLAARRLNRTDTQYF	TGTGCCAGCAGATCGGGACTAGCTGCTAGGCGGCTGAATAGGACAGATACGCAGTATTTT
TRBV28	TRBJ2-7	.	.	CASSIPLGLRVDYEQYF	TGTGCCAGCAGTATACCTCTGGGACTTCGGGTGGACTACGAGCAGTACTTC
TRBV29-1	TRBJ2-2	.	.	CSVSSWWRDNTGELFF	TGCAGCGTTTCCTCGTGGTGGAGGGATAACACCGGGGAGCTGTTTTTT
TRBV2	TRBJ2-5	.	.	CASSEARGYQETQYF	TGTGCCAGCAGTGAAGCAAGGGGATACCAAGAGACCCAGTACTTC
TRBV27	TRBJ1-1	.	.	CASSFNRQGEAFF	TGTGCCAGCAGTTTCAATAGGCAGGGTGAAGCTTTCTTT
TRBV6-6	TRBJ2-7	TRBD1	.	CASSRDRGAYEQYF	TGTGCCAGCAGCAGGGACAGGGGGGCCTACGAGCAGTACTTC
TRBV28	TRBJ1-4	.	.	CASMVGDQNEKLFF	TGTGCCAGCATGGTAGGGGACCAGAATGAAAAACTGTTTTTT
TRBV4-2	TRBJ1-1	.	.	CASSQDSLTDTEAFF	TGTGCCAGCAGCCAAGATAGCCTGACGGACACTGAAGCTTTCTTT
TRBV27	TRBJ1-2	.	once	CASSRGGSAYTF	TGTGCCAGCAGCCGGGGAGGGTCTGCCTACACCTTC
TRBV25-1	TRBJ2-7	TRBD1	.	CASSEPGTGGYEQYF	TGTGCCAGCAGTGAACCCGGGACAGGGGGCTACGAGCAGTACTTC
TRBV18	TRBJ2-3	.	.	CASSTFTDTQYF	TGTGCCAGCTCGACATTCACAGATACGCAGTATTTT
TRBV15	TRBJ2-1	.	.	CATSRDGPRGLNEQFF	TGTGCCACCAGCAGAGATGGCCCTCGAGGTCTGAATGAGCAGTTCTTC
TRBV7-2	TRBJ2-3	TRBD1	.	CASSYDRERTDTQYF	TGTGCCAGCAGCTACGACAGGGAACGCACAGATACGCAGTATTTT